This T cell receptor (beta chain) was sequenced for a study of CD8 T cells in Susac syndrome (dated 2019 in TCRdb). With regard to the full study: Repertoire sequencing was used to test whether CD8+ T cell activation and differentiation in Susac syndrome was antigen driven. The clonality of the CD8+ T cell repertoire was compared across some eleven healthy donors, around 14 Susac syndrome patients and under 19 multiple sclerosis patients.

This clonotype occurred once. Its antigen is currently not known. Per-base qualities were not stored, and no clone one base away is much larger. A read on its own is weak evidence. Overall study outcomes, separate from this receptor: The number of individuals in the TCR sequencing and HLA analysis was acknowledged as relatively small.

High-throughput TCR beta sequencing profiled peripheral blood CD8+ and CD4+ T cells from healthy donors, Susac syndrome patients and multiple sclerosis patients. Treatment-naive patients with stable or active relapsing-remitting disease fulfilling revised McDonald criteria were used as multiple sclerosis controls. Bulk CD8+ and CD4+ T cells were purified magnetically by negative isolation, whereas CD8+ TEMRA cells were enriched by FACS. Blood was drawn into EDTA tubes, processed within 24 hours, and PBMCs were isolated by density gradient centrifugation. PBMCs intended for TCR sequencing were frozen in liquid nitrogen and were later thawed in a 37 degrees C water bath. The sorted or isolated CD4+, CD8+ and CD8+ TEMRA cells reached a purity of at least 90%. Trimming removed 3 bases from V and 6 bases from J, leaving 6 bases between the germline ends. Spanning cysteine to phenylalanine, the CDR3 consists of 11 amino acids. The retained sequence is limited to the CDR3, 33 bases, with the frame set at the first base. According to the germline V gene (reference sequence), CDR1 reads DFQATT and CDR2 reads SNEGSKA.

RNA was extracted using the RNeasy kit, and about 0.5 to 1 microgram was reverse transcribed with random hexamers. The immunoSEQ multiplex PCR assay, which covers 54 Vbeta and 13 Jbeta segments, was used to amplify TCR beta CDR3 regions. To correct PCR amplification bias, a synthetic template baseline was used for both primer optimization and computational correction. Regarding the original processing steps: Only productive sequences were kept, with reads annotated to V, D and J genes according to IMGT and analyzed in immunoSEQ Analyzer. Clonality was calculated as one minus the Shannon entropy normalized by log2 of the number of productive unique sequences. For each patient and control, public and private clones were evaluated among the 100 most prevalent clones. Susac-specific clones were defined as absent from healthy and MS cohorts, over a thousand published viral clones and other ImmuneACCESS disease sequences. In TCRdb, the public reads were trimmed at Q25 with fastp and aligned with MiXCR, with productive beta chains retained. Each entry is one CDR3 protein sequence, shown with its most common DNA and genes. Here the V and J calls rest on TCRdb's processing, not on the authors' analysis. The sample table shows 150,000 to 190,000 distinct CDR3 sequences, and just under 97% are seen once. The ten top clones hold 0.13% to 0.15% of the sample.

This TCR was sampled from a human donor with multiple sclerosis. The sequence joins TRBV20-1 to TRBJ2-1; the D gene is not confidently resolved. Sequencing was carried out using CD8+ T cells from PBMCs. For the CDR3, the sequence is CSARHSNEQFF. Here is the DNA: TGCAGTGCTAGGCACAGCAATGAGCAGTTCTTC.